The sample holds a few counts of the clone carrying this T cell receptor beta chain. What it binds is not known. Germline CDR1 MNHNS, CDR2 SASEGT. The CDR3 totals 16 residues. With 3 bases removed from V and 8 bases from J, the gap between germline ends came to 17 bases. The data stem from a study of T cells after posttransplantation cyclophosphamide. Study results and caveats: Donor CD8+ memory clones often dominated recipient blood repertoires at later times.

Some clones are missing from TCRdb's copy, which holds only in-frame ones; the method was immunoSEQ multiplex PCR. Recorded here are tens of thousands of clones, none singletons. This clonotype was obtained from a woman in her sixties or seventies in good health, CMV-negative, and a related stem cell transplant donor. The gene calls are TRBV6-1 and TRBJ1-6; TRBD1 is a possible D gene (5 bases). The specimen sequenced was PBMCs. The CDR3 coding sequence is TGTGCCAGCAGTGACCGGGGGACTTGGGGACATTCACCCCTCCACTTT. Translation gives CASSDRGTWGHSPLHF.